This TCR beta chain was retrieved from a study of blood T cell repertoires in COVID-19. About the study: Sites across the United States, Italy and Spain contributed samples from acute and convalescent COVID-19. Sample material is recorded as cDNA or gDNA derived from T cells, B-cell-depleted T cells, or PBMCs.

The CDR3 has 13 residues. With 7 bases clipped from V and 8 bases from J, the junction kept 5 bases outside the gene matches. The germline V gene has CDR1 MDHEN and CDR2 SYDVKM. In the original processing: Scientists estimated how many nucleated cells there were by amplifying reference gene primers. Data came from immunoSEQ multiplex PCR; TCRdb stores just in-frame clones and leaves some out. V, J and clone size derive from that table, while D and trimming were established from the DNA sequence. The top ten hold roughly 7.7% of the sample, which has around 110,000 clones, roughly four fifths seen once.

The sequence derives from a man aged 65 to 79 with acute or convalescent COVID-19. The V gene is TRBV28, the J gene TRBJ1-6, with TRBD1 matching 7 bases. The sample comprised peripheral blood. CDR3 sequence reads: CASNLGTDSPLHF. The CDR3 coding sequence is TGTGCCAGCAACCTTGGGACAGATTCACCCCTCCACTTT.